The 27 T cell receptor beta chains given below trace back to one sample, sequenced in a study of metastatic and nonmetastatic thyroid tumors. Prior to thyroid surgery, none of the patients had received any treatment. TCRdb reprocessed the PCR reads via MiXCR. The table records roughly 40,000 clones, roughly 15% of them present only once. Sequencing was done on a sample of blood. These receptors were taken from a female donor with papillary thyroid cancer or a benign thyroid nodule (not recorded which). Some clones in this sample may be carry-over from other donors' samples.

This clone was observed at least ten times. V gene TRBV20-1 combines with J gene TRBJ1-2; D is unresolved. This CDR3 has 13 amino acids. Germline V gene data show CDR1 as DFQATT and CDR2 as SNEGSKA (reference sequence). V lost 3 bases to trimming and J lost 4 bases, with 12 bases between them. Here the CDR3 DNA reads TGCAGTGCTAGTTTGCCCGGTTCCTATGGCTACACCTTC. It encodes CSASLPGSYGYTF.

Of note for this clone: Germline and junction disagree at one end, which may indicate a read error. The identical CDR3 is also encoded by other nucleotide sequences in the sample. The V gene is TRBV30, the J gene TRBJ2-5; D perhaps matches TRBD2 (7 bases). This CDR3 is built from 16 residues. The V gene's germline CDR1 is GTSNPN and CDR2 SVGIG (reference sequence). CDR3 in DNA: TGCGCCTGGAGTATTGTGGGGGCGGGGGCCCAAGAGACCCAGTACTTC. This encodes CAWSIVGAGAQETQYF.

The rearrangement links TRBV30 to TRBJ2-3; the D gene is possibly TRBD2 (5 bases). This CDR3 spans 14 amino acids. CDR1 is GTSNPN and CDR2 is SVGIG in the germline V gene (reference sequence). The germline V and J ends were trimmed by 4 bases and 0 bases, with 11 bases remaining between them. The CDR3, as DNA: TGTGCCTGGACGGGGTCAGAGAGCACAGATACGCAGTATTTT. It encodes CAWTGSESTDTQYF.

This clone was seen repeatedly, ten times or more. The chain carries TRBV24-1 and TRBJ2-1; perhaps TRBD2 as D (6 bases). The CDR3 is 16 amino acids. Trimming pared 9 bases from V and 0 bases from J, leaving 17 bases between. Germline CDR1 reads KGHDR; CDR2 reads SFDVKD. The CDR3 nucleotides read TGTGCCACCCCCTCCCTAGCGTCCTACTCCTACAATGAGCAGTTCTTC. This sequence encodes CATPSLASYSYNEQFF.

This clone was detected ten times or more. The gene calls are TRBV15 and TRBJ2-7; D possibly corresponds to TRBD1 (5 bases). Germline loops: CDR1 LNHNV, CDR2 YYDKDF (reference sequence). Trimming removed 5 bases at V and 3 bases at J, with 17 bases between. There are 15 residues in the CDR3. In DNA, the CDR3 is TGTGCCACCAGCGTCACGACAGAATCGATCTACGAGCAGTACTTC. This gives the protein CATSVTTESIYEQYF.

About this clone: A read error may explain this, as a much larger clone is one base away. The chain uses TRBV30 and TRBJ1-1, with D uncertain. Per germline, CDR1 GTSNPN and CDR2 SVGIG (reference sequence). V gave up 0 bases and J gave up 10 bases, with 15 bases separating them. The CDR3 sequence is 13 residues long. The DNA for the CDR3 is TGTGCCTGGAGTGTATCCCGGGCGGCTGGAGCTTTCTTT. It codes for CAWSVSRAAGAFF.

This clone has more than one count but fewer than ten. The chain employs TRBV12-3 or TRBV12-4 and TRBJ1-5, with no clear D. V was clipped by 2 bases and J by 16 bases, with 24 bases between them. The CDR3 is 15 residues long. CDR3 nucleotides: TGTGCCAGCAGTTTAAGCGGGTCGAGCAATCAGCCCAAACATTTT. It translates to CASSLSGSSNQPKHF.

In its sample, this clone was seen many times. This chain uses TRBV7-6 with TRBJ2-7; the D gene could be TRBD1 or TRBD2 (6 bases each). CDR1 and CDR2 (germline): SGHVS, FNYEAQ. The CDR3 has 13 amino acids. V lost 5 bases and J lost 4, with 12 bases in between. CDR3 residues: CASSPGAEYEQYF. In DNA, the CDR3 is TGTGCCAGCAGCCCGGGGGCTGAGTACGAGCAGTACTTC.

This clone was seen a few times. The CDR3: CASRRDRGSFNTEAFF. The DNA for the CDR3 is TGTGCCAGCAGACGCGACAGGGGCAGTTTTAACACTGAAGCTTTCTTT. The rearrangement links TRBV6-1 to TRBJ1-1; 8 bases match TRBD1. In germline, CDR1 is MNHNS, CDR2 SASEGT. The V segment lost 6 bases and the J segment 2 bases; nucleotides outside the gene matches: 11. CDR3 size: 16 residues.

This clone came up many times. The chain couples TRBV18 to TRBJ1-2; D is uncertain. The CDR3 consists of 13 residues. Germline lookup yields CDR1 KGHSH and CDR2 LQKENI. The V and J ends lost 1 base and 1 base respectively, with 4 bases between them. The CDR3 is CASSPQDNYGYTF. The CDR3, as DNA: TGTGCCAGCTCACCACAGGATAACTATGGCTACACCTTC.

This clone has more than one count but fewer than ten. This rearrangement joins TRBV6-1 to TRBJ2-7; 8 nucleotides align to TRBD1. The CDR3 loop spans 14 amino acids. The V gene's germline CDR1 is MNHNS and CDR2 SASEGT. With 4 bases clipped from V and 6 bases from J, the junction kept 8 bases outside the gene matches. The chain's CDR3 is CASSVKTGAVEQYF. CDR3 nucleotide sequence: TGTGCCAGCAGTGTAAAGACAGGGGCGGTCGAGCAGTACTTC.

A few counts support this clone. This may arise from a read error, as a much more abundant clone is one base away. The chain joins TRBV10-3 to TRBJ2-3; no clear D. The CDR3 sequence is 13 residues long. Germline V lookup: CDR1 ENHRY, CDR2 SYGVKD. CDR3 nucleotide sequence: TGTTCCATCAGTGAGTCGACGGGAGATACGCAGTATTTT. It yields the protein CSISESTGDTQYF.

In the case of this clone: Distinct nucleotide sequences in the sample also encode this CDR3. The chain couples TRBV6-4 to TRBJ2-3; TRBD2 might be the D (7 bases). CDR3 length: 19 amino acids. Germline V gene sequence: CDR1 MRHNA, CDR2 SNTAGT. V was pared by 1 base and J by 2 bases, with 22 bases between. The CDR3 region is CASSDYRGGGGSNTDTQYF. The CDR3 nucleotides are TGTGCCAGCAGTGACTATCGGGGCGGGGGCGGCAGCAACACAGATACGCAGTATTTT.

This clone was recorded at least ten times. J is TRBJ2-1 and V is TRBV2; tentatively, D is TRBD1 (6 bases). CDR1 and CDR2 from the germline V gene are SNHLY and FYNNEI. The CDR3 is 12 amino acids. V was clipped by 4 bases and J by 6 bases, with 7 bases between them. For the CDR3, the DNA is TGTGCCAGCAGTGGGGACATCAATGAGCAGTTCTTC. Protein sequence: CASSGDINEQFF.

This clone has at least ten counts. The V call is TRBV28, the J call TRBJ2-2, with D unresolved. Per the germline V gene, CDR1 is MDHEN and CDR2 is SYDVKM. V lost 3 bases and J 5 bases, leaving 13 bases between the germline ends. The CDR3 totals 15 residues. CDR3: CASSFNSPLTGELFF. CDR3 DNA sequence: TGTGCCAGCAGTTTCAACTCGCCCTTAACCGGGGAGCTGTTTTTT. The full variable domain, in which reference TRBV28 and TRBJ2-2 provide the parts outside the CDR3, is DVKVTQSSRYLVKRTGEKVFLECVQDMDHENMFWYRQDPGLGLRLIYFSYDVKMKEKGDIPEGYSVSREKKERFSLILESASTNQTSMYLCASSFNSPLTGELFFGEGSRLTVL.

There are many counts of this clone. V and J are TRBV20-1 and TRBJ2-7; 8 bases fit TRBD1. CDR3 length: 17 residues. V was clipped by 0 bases and J by 5 bases; unmatched bases: 15. Germline CDR1 reads DFQATT; CDR2 reads SNEGSKA (reference sequence). DNA of the CDR3: TGCAGTGCTAGAGAGTATGCCCGGACAGGGACAAGTGACGAGCAGTACTTC. This sequence encodes CSAREYARTGTSDEQYF.

There are many counts of this clone. The chain couples TRBV24-1 to TRBJ2-1; 14 positions agree with TRBD2. V dropped 1 base and J dropped 5; count of bases not matched to a gene: 6. The germline V gene has CDR1 KGHDR and CDR2 SFDVKD. CDR3 size: 18 residues. This CDR3 reads CATSDLGTSGSGDNEQFF. CDR3 coding DNA: TGTGCCACCAGTGATTTAGGGACTAGCGGGAGTGGGGACAATGAGCAGTTCTTC.

This clone was seen at least ten times. This rearrangement joins TRBV20-1 to TRBJ2-7; D gene unclear. Germline CDR1 is DFQATT and CDR2 is SNEGSKA (reference sequence). V lost 2 bases and J lost 7, with 9 bases in between. The CDR3 is 11 amino acids. In nucleotides, the CDR3 is TGCAGTGCTAGACAGGCTGAGGAGCAGTACTTC. This codes for CSARQAEEQYF.

This clone was detected many times. The chain recombines TRBV15 with TRBJ2-6; possibly TRBD1 or TRBD2 for D (6 bases each). CDR3 length equals 17 residues. In germline, CDR1 is LNHNV, CDR2 YYDKDF (reference sequence). Trimming took off 6 bases at V and 0 bases at J, with 15 bases between the two ends. The CDR3 protein is CATRAPGASSGANVLTF. As DNA, the CDR3 is TGTGCCACCAGGGCGCCGGGGGCCTCCTCTGGGGCCAACGTCCTGACTTTC.

This clone was picked up many times. The chain is built from TRBV6-1 and TRBJ1-1; 7 positions agree with TRBD1. J was trimmed by 1 base and V by 4 bases; bases with no gene match: 6. The CDR3 has 15 residues. The germline V gene encodes CDR1 MNHNS and CDR2 SASEGT. The DNA of the CDR3 is TGTGCCAGCAGTGCCCCTGGGACAGCGAACACTGAAGCTTTCTTT. Residues: CASSAPGTANTEAFF.

V and J are TRBV27 and TRBJ2-7; no firm D call. The V end was cut by 6 bases, the J end by 2 bases, with 8 bases between. The CDR3 has 12 residues. Germline CDR1 and CDR2: MNHEY and SMNVEV (reference sequence). CDR3 region: CASSSHAYEQYF. The CDR3 nucleotides are TGTGCCAGCAGCTCACACGCCTACGAGCAGTACTTC.

This clone was observed at least ten times. This chain links TRBV2 with TRBJ2-7; D is uncertain. Germline CDR1 reads SNHLY; CDR2 reads FYNNEI. The ends were cut back, 1 base at V and 0 bases at J, with 7 bases in the middle. The CDR3 loop spans 14 amino acids. CDR3 sequence: CASSEVRSSYEQYF. The DNA of the CDR3 is TGTGCCAGCAGTGAAGTCCGAAGCTCCTACGAGCAGTACTTC.

This clone occurred many times. This specimen includes other DNA sequences encoding the same CDR3. The rearrangement joins TRBV7-9 to TRBJ1-2; 7 bases agree with TRBD1. This CDR3 region has 15 residues. V trimming: 3 bases; J trimming: 4 bases; junction bases outside the gene matches: 8. Germline V gives CDR1 SEHNR, CDR2 FQNEAQ (reference sequence). The CDR3 nucleotides are TGTGCCAGCAGCTTCCCGACGACAGGGAGCTATGGCTACACCTTC. It codes for CASSFPTTGSYGYTF.

Concerning this clone: This sequence may be a read error, since a much larger clone differs from it by one base. The genes are TRBV5-1 and TRBJ1-1, with 7 bases identical to TRBD1. This CDR3 spans 15 amino acids. V was clipped by 4 bases and J by 4 bases; unmatched bases: 10. Germline lookup yields CDR1 SGHRS and CDR2 YFSETQ. CDR3 sequence: CASSRTGQCFTEAFF. The DNA of the CDR3 is TGCGCCAGCAGCAGGACGGGACAGTGTTTCACTGAAGCTTTCTTT.

There are many counts of this clone. The rearrangement uses TRBV7-9 and TRBJ1-1; TRBD1 is a possible D gene (6 bases). CDR3 size: 14 residues. Germline CDR1 SEHNR, CDR2 FQNEAQ (reference sequence). Between the trimmed V and J ends, which lost 1 base and 12 bases, there was a span of 18 bases. The CDR3 loop reads CASSLGANRDGTFF. CDR3 sequence (DNA): TGTGCCAGCAGCTTAGGGGCTAACAGGGACGGGACTTTCTTT.

In this sample, this clone turned up many times. This chain joins TRBV6-4 and TRBJ1-1; D is ambiguous. CDR1 MRHNA and CDR2 SNTAGT come from the germline V gene. The V and J ends lost 3 bases and 0 bases respectively, with 5 bases between them. The CDR3 totals 13 residues. The CDR3 loop reads CASSEEVNTEAFF. For the CDR3, the DNA is TGTGCCAGCAGTGAGGAGGTGAACACTGAAGCTTTCTTT.

The chain combines TRBV24-1 with TRBJ1-1; no clear D gene. V was clipped by 2 bases and J by 3 bases, with 9 bases between them. Germline CDR1 KGHDR, CDR2 SFDVKD. The CDR3 sequence is 14 residues long. In DNA form, the CDR3 reads TGTGCCACCAGTGATTCGCGGGGTGACACTGAAGCTTTCTTT. Protein: CATSDSRGDTEAFF.